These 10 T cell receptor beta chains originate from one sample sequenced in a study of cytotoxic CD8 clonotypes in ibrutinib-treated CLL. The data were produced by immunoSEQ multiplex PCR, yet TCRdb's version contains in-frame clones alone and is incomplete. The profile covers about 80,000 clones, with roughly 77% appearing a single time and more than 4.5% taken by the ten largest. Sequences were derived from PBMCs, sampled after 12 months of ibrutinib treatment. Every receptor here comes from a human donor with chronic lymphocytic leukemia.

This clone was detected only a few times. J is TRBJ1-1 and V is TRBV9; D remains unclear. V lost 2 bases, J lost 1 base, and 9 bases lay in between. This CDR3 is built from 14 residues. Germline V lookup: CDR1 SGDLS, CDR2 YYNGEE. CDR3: CASSVLPQNTEAFF. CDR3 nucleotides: TGTGCCAGCAGCGTTCTACCCCAGAACACTGAAGCTTTCTTT.

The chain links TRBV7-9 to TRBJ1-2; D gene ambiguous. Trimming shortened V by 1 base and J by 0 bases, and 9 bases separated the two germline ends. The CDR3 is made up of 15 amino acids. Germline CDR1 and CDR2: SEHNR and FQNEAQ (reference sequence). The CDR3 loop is CASSLGASPNYGYTF. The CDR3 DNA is TGTGCCAGCAGCTTAGGGGCTTCTCCTAACTATGGCTACACCTTC.

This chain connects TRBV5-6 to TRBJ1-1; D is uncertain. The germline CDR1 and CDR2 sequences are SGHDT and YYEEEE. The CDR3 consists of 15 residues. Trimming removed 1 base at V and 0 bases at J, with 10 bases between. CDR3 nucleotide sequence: TGTGCCAGCAGCTTGCTTGGGCGGATGAACACTGAAGCTTTCTTT. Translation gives CASSLLGRMNTEAFF.

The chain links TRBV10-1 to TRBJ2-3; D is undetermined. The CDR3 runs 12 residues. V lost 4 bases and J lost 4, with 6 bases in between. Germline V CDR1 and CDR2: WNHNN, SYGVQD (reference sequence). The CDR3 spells CASSGPPDTQYF. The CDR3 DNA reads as TGCGCCAGCAGTGGGCCCCCAGATACGCAGTATTTT.

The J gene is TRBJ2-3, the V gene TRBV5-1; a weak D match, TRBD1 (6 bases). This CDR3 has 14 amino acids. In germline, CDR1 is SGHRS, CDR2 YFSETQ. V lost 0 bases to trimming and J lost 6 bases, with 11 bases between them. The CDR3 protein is CASSLGTDLDTQYF. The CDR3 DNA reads TGCGCCAGCAGCTTGGGGACAGACCTGGATACGCAGTATTTT.

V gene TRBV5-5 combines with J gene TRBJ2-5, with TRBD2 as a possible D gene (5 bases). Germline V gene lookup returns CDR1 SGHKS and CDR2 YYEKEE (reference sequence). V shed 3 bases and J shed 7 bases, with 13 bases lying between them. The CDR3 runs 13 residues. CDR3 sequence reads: CASSSGRRGTQYF. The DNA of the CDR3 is TGTGCCAGCAGCTCCGGGCGCCGGGGGACCCAGTACTTC.

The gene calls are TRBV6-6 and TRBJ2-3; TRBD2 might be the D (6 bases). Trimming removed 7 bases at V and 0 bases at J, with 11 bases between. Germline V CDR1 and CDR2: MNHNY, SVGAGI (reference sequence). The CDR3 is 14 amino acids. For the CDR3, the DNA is TGTGCCAGCAATCTGGGGGGTAGCACAGATACGCAGTATTTT. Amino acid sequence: CASNLGGSTDTQYF.

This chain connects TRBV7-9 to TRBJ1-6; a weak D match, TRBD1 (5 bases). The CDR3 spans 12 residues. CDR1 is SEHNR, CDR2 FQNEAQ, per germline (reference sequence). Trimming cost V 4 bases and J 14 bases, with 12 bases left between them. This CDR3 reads CASSSGALALHF. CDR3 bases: TGTGCCAGCAGCTCCGGGGCCTTAGCCCTCCACTTT.

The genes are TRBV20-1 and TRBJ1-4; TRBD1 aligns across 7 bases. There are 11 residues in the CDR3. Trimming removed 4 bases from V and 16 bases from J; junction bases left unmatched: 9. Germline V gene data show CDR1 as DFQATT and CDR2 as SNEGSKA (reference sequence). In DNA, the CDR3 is TGCAGTGCTACCGACAGGGCTCGGGGGTTTTTT. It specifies CSATDRARGFF.

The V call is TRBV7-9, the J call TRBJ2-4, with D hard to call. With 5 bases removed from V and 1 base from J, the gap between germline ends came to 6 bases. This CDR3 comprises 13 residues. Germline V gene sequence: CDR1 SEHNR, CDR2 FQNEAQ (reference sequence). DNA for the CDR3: TGTGCCAGCAGCCCGACGGCCAAAAACATTCAGTACTTC. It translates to CASSPTAKNIQYF.